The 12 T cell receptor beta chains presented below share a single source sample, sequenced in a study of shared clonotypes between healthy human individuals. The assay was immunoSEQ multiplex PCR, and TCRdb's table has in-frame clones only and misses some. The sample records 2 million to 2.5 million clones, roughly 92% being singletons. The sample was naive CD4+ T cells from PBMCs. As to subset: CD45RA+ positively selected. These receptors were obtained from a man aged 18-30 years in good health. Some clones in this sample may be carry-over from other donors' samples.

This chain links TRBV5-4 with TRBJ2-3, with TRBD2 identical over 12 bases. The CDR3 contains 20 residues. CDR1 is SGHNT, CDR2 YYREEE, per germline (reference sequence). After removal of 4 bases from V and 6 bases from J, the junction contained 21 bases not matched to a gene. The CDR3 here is CASSPRVGTSGRQITDTQYF. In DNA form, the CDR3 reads TGTGCCAGCAGCCCCCGGGTAGGAACTAGCGGGAGGCAAATCACGGATACGCAGTATTTT.

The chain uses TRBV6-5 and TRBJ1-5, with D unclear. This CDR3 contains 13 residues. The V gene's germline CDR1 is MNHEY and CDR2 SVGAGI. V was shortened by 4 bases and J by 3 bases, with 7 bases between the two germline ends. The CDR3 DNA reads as TGTGCCAGCAGTTTCGGGTACAATCAGCCCCAGCATTTT. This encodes CASSFGYNQPQHF.

The CDR3 loop is CASSHISGTGAYETQYF. The CDR3 nucleotides are TGCGCCAGCAGCCACATCTCCGGGACAGGGGCATATGAGACCCAGTACTTC. This chain links TRBV4-1 with TRBJ2-5; 10 nucleotides agree with TRBD1. Germline loops: CDR1 MGHRA, CDR2 YSYEKL. The CDR3 runs 17 residues. Germline trimming cut 3 bases from V and 5 bases from J; bases unmatched to any gene: 12.

The CDR3 is CASSAREQGSYNEQFF. For the CDR3, the DNA is TGTGCCAGCAGCGCCCGGGAGCAGGGGTCCTACAATGAGCAGTTCTTC. The rearrangement joins TRBV11-2 to TRBJ2-1; D is possibly TRBD1 or TRBD2 (6 bases each). Trimming stripped 5 bases from V and 1 base from J, with 15 bases between. The CDR3 extends over 16 amino acids. The germline V gene has CDR1 SGHAT and CDR2 FQNNGV.

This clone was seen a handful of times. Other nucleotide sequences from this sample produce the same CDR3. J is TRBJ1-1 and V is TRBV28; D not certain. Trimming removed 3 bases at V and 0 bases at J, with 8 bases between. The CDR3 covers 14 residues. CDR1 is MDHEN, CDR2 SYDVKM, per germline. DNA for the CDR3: TGTGCCAGCAGTTTGGGTGCCCTGAACACTGAAGCTTTCTTT. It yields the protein CASSLGALNTEAFF.

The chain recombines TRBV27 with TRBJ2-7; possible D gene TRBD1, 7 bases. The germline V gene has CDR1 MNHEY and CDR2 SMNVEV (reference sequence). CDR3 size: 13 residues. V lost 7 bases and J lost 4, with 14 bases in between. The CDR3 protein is CASKEGALYEQYF. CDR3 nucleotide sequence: TGTGCCAGCAAGGAGGGGGCATTATACGAGCAGTACTTC.

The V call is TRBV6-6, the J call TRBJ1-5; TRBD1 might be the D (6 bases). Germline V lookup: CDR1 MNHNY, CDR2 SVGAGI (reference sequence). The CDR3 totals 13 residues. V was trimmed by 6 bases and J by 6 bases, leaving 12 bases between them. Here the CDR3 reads CASSRGEVQPQHF. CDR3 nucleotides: TGTGCCAGCAGCAGGGGCGAAGTTCAGCCCCAGCATTTT.

The DNA of the CDR3 is TGTGCCAGCAGTTTAATGGGCAGGGGTACCGGGGAGCTGTTTTTT. This sequence encodes CASSLMGRGTGELFF. The genes are TRBV28 and TRBJ2-2; perhaps TRBD1 as D (6 bases). With 2 bases removed from V and 5 bases from J, the gap between germline ends came to 12 bases. The CDR3 has 15 residues. Germline CDR1 reads MDHEN; CDR2 reads SYDVKM. The full variable domain, completed using reference TRBV28 and TRBJ2-2, is DVKVTQSSRYLVKRTGEKVFLECVQDMDHENMFWYRQDPGLGLRLIYFSYDVKMKEKGDIPEGYSVSREKKERFSLILESASTNQTSMYLCASSLMGRGTGELFFGEGSRLTVL.

The CDR3 sequence: CASSRRQGQGGVGQETQYF. In DNA, the CDR3 is TGCGCCAGCAGCCGTCGCCAGGGACAGGGAGGGGTAGGCCAAGAGACCCAGTACTTC. The chain couples TRBV4-1 to TRBJ2-5; 9 bases align to TRBD1. The germline V gene has CDR1 MGHRA and CDR2 YSYEKL. The CDR3 totals 19 residues. V dropped 4 bases and J dropped 1; count of bases not matched to a gene: 16.

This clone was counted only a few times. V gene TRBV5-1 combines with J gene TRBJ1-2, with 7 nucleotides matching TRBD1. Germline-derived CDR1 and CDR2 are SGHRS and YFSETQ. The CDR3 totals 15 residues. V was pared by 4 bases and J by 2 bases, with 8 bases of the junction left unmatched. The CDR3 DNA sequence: TGCGCCAGCAGCCCTCGGACAGGTCTAAACTATGGCTACACCTTC. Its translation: CASSPRTGLNYGYTF.

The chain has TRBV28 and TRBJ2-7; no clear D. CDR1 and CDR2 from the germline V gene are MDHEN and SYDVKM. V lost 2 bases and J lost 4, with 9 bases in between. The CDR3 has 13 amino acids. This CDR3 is CASSLLDRYEQYF. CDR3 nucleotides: TGTGCCAGCAGTTTACTCGACCGATACGAGCAGTACTTC.

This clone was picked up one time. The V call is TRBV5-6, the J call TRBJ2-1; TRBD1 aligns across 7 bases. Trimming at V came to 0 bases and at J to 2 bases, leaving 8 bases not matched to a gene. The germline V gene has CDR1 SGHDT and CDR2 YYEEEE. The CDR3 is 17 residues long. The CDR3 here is CASSLAKGQLTYNEQFF. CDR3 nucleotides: TGTGCCAGCAGCTTGGCCAAGGGACAGTTGACCTACAATGAGCAGTTCTTC.